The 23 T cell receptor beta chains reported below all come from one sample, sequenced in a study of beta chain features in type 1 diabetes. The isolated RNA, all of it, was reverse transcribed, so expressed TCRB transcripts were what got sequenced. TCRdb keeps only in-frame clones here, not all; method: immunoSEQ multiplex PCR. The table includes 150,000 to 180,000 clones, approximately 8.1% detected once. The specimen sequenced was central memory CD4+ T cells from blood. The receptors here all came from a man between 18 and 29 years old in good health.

CDR3 coding DNA: TGTGCCAGCAGCCATAAGACTAGCGGGAGTGCAGATACGCAGTATTTT. It yields the protein CASSHKTSGSADTQYF. The J gene is TRBJ2-3, the V gene TRBV5-4; 12 bases align to TRBD2. Trimming removed 4 bases from V and 4 bases from J; junction bases left unmatched: 7. The germline gives CDR1 SGHNT, CDR2 YYREEE (reference sequence). This CDR3 has 16 residues.

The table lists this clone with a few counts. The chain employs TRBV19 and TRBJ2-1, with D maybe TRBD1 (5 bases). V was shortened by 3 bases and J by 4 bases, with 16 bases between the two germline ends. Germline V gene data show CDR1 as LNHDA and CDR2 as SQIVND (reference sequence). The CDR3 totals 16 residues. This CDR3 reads CASSMAQGMVYNEQFF. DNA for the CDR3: TGTGCCAGTAGTATGGCCCAGGGAATGGTTTACAATGAGCAGTTCTTC.

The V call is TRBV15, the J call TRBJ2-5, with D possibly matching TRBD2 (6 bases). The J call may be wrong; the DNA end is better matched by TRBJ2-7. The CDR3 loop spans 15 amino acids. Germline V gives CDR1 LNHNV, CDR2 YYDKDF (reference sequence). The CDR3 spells CATSRVGGVGNEQYF. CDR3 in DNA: TGTGCCACCAGCAGAGTGGGAGGAGTTGGGAACGAGCAGTACTTC.

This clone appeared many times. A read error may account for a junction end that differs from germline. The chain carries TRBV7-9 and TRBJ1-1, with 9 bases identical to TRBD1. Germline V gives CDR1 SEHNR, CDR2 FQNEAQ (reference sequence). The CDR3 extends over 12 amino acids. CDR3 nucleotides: TGTGCCAGCAGCTTAGAGAGGGGACAGGGTGTGTTT. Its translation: CASSLERGQGVF.

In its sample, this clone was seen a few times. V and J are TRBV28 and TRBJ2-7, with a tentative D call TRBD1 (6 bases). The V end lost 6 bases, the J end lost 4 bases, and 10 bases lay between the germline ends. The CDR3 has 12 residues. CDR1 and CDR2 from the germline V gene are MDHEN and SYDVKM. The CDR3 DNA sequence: TGTGCCAGCAGCCTCACAGGGTACGAGCAGTACTTC. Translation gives CASSLTGYEQYF.

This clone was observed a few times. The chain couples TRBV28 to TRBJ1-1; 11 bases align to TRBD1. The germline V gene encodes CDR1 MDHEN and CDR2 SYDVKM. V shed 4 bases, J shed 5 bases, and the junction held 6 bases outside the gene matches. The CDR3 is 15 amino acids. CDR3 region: CASSSPGQGGTEAFF. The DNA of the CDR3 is TGTGCCAGCAGTTCCCCGGGACAGGGGGGGACTGAAGCTTTCTTT.

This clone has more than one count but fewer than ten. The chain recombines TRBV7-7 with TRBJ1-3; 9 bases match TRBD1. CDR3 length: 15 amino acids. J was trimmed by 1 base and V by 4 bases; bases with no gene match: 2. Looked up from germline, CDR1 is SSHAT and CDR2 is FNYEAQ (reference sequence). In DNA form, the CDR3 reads TGTGCCAGCAGCTCCGGGACAGGGTCTGGAAACACCATATATTTT. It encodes CASSSGTGSGNTIYF. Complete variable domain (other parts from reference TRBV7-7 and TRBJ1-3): GAGVSQSPRYKVTKRGQDVTLRCDPISSHATLYWYQQALGQGPEFLTYFNYEAQPDKSGLPSDRFSAERPEGSISTLTIQRTEQRDSAMYRCASSSGTGSGNTIYFGEGSWLTVV.

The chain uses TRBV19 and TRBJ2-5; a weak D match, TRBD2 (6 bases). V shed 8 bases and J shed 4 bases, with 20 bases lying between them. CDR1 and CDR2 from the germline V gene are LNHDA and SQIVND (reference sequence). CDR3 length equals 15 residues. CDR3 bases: TGTGCCAGTTCCCGGCAGGGAGGTTTGGTAGAGACCCAGTACTTC. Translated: CASSRQGGLVETQYF. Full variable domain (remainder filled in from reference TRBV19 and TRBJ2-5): DGGITQSPKYLFRKEGQNVTLSCEQNLNHDAMYWYRQDPGQGLRLIYYSQIVNDFQKGDIAEGYSVSREKKESFPLTVTSAQKNPTAFYLCASSRQGGLVETQYFGPGTRLLVL.

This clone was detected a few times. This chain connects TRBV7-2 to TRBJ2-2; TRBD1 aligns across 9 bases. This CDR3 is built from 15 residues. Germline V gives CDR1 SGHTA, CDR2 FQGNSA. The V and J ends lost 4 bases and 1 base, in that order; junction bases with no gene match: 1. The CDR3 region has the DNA TGTGCCAGCAGCTGGACAGGGGAGAACACCGGGGAGCTGTTTTTT. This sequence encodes CASSWTGENTGELFF.

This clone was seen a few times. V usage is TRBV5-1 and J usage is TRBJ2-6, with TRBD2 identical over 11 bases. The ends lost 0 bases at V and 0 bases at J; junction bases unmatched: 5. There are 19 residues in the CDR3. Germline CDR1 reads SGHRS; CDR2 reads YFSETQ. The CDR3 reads CASSLAPSGRSSGANVLTF. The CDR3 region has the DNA TGCGCCAGCAGCTTGGCCCCTAGCGGGAGGAGCTCTGGGGCCAACGTCCTGACTTTC.

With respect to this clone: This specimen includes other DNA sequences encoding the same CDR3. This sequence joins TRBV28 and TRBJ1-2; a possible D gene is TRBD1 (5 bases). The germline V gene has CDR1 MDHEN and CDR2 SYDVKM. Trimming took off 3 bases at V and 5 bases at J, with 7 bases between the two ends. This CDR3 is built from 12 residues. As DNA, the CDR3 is TGTGCCAGCAGTTTGGGGGGGTATGGCTACACCTTC. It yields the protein CASSLGGYGYTF.

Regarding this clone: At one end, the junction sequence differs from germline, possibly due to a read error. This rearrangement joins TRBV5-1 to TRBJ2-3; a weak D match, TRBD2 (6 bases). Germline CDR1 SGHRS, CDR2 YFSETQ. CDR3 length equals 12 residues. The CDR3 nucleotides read TGCGCCAGCAGCTTGGATAGGACTACGAAAATTTTT. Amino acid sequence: CASSLDRTTKIF.

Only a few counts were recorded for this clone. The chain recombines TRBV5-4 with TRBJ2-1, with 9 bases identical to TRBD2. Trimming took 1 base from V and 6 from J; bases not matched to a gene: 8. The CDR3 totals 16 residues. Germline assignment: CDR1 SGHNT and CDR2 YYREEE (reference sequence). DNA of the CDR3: TGTGCCAGCAGCTTGCCCCTAGCGGGACGGCGCAATGAGCAGTTCTTC. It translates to CASSLPLAGRRNEQFF.

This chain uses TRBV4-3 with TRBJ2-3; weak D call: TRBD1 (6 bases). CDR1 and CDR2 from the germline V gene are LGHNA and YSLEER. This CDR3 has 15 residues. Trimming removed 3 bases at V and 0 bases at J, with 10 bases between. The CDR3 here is CASSQGHLSTDTQYF. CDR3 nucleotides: TGCGCCAGCAGCCAGGGACACCTAAGCACAGATACGCAGTATTTT.

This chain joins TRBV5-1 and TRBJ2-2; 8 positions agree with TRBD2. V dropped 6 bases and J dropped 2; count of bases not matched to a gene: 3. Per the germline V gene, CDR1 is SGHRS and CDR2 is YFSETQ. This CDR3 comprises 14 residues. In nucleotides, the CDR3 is TGCGCCAGCAAAGCGGGGGCCAACACCGGGGAGCTGTTTTTT. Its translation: CASKAGANTGELFF.

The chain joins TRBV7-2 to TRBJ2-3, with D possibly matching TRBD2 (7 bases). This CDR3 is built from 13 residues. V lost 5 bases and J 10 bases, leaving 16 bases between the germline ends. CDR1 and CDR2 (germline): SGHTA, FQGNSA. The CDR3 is CASSRSAGAPQYF. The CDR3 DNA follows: TGTGCCAGCAGCCGTTCGGCGGGGGCACCGCAGTATTTT.

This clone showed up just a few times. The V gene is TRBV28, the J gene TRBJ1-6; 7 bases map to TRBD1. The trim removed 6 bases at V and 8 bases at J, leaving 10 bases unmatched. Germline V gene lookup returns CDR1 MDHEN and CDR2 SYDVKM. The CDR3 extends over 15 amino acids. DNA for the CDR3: TGTGCCAGCAGGAAGACAGGGTCTTGGGATTCACCCCTCCACTTT. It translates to CASRKTGSWDSPLHF.

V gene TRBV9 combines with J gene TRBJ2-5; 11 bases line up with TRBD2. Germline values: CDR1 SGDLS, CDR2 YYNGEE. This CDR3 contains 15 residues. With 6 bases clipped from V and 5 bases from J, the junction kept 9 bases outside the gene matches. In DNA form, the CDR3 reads TGTGCCAGCACCCTGACTAGCGGGGTCCGGGAGACCCAGTACTTC. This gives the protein CASTLTSGVRETQYF.

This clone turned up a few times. The DNA of the CDR3 is TGTGCCAGCAGCGAGGACAGTCGATACGAGCAGTACTTC. This gives the protein CASSEDSRYEQYF. J is TRBJ2-7 and V is TRBV5-4; weak D call: TRBD1 (6 bases). This CDR3 contains 13 residues. With 4 bases removed from V and 4 bases from J, the gap between germline ends came to 12 bases. Germline V CDR1 and CDR2: SGHNT, YYREEE (reference sequence). The full variable domain, rest sourced from reference TRBV5-4 and TRBJ2-7, is ETGVTQSPTHLIKTRGQQVTLRCSSQSGHNTVSWYQQALGQGPQFIFQYYREEENGRGNFPPRFSGLQFPNYSSELNVNALELDDSALYLCASSEDSRYEQYFGPGTRLTVT.

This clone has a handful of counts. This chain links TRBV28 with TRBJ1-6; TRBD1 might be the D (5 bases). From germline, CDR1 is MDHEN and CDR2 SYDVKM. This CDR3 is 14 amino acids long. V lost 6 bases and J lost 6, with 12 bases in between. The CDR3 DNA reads TGTGCCAGCAGCCCCGGAGGGGTTAATTCACCCCTCCACTTT. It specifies CASSPGGVNSPLHF. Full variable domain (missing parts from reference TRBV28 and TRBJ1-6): DVKVTQSSRYLVKRTGEKVFLECVQDMDHENMFWYRQDPGLGLRLIYFSYDVKMKEKGDIPEGYSVSREKKERFSLILESASTNQTSMYLCASSPGGVNSPLHFGNGTRLTVT.

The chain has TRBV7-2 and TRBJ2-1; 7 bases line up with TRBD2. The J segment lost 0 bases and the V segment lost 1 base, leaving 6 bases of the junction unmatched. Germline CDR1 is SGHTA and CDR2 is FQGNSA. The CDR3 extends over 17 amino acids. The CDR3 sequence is CASSLGAAGASYNEQFF. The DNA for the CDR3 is TGTGCCAGCAGCTTAGGCGCCGCGGGAGCCTCCTACAATGAGCAGTTCTTC.

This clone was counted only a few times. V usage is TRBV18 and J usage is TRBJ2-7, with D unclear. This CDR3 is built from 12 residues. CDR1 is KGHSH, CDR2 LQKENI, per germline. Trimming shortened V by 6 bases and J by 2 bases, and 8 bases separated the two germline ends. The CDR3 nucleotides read TGTGCCAGCTCCACTACCACCTACGAGCAGTACTTC. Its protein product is CASSTTTYEQYF.

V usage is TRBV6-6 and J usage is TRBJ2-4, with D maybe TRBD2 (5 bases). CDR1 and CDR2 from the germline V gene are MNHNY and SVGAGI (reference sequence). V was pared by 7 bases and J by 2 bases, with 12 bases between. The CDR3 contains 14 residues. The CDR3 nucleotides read TGTGCCAGCAAGGACTCCCTGACCAAAAACATTCAGTACTTC. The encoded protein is CASKDSLTKNIQYF.